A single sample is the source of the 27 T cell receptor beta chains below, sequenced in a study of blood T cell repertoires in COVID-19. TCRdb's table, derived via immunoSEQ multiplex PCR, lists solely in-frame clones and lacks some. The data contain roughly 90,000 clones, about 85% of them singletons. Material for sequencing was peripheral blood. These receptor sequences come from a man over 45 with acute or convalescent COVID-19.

CDR3 sequence: CASRTPGPGGHEQYF. CDR3 in DNA: TGTGCCAGTAGAACCCCGGGACCCGGGGGGCACGAGCAGTACTTC. The chain recombines TRBV19 with TRBJ2-7, with a possible D match to TRBD2 (7 bases). Germline CDR1 LNHDA, CDR2 SQIVND (reference sequence). Trimming removed 6 bases from V and 5 bases from J, with 20 bases in between. This CDR3 spans 15 amino acids.

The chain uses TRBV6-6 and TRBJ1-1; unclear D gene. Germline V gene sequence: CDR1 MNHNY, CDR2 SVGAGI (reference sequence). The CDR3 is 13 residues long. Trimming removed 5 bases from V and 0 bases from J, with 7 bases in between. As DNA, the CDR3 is TGTGCCAGCAGTCTGGGAGTGAACACTGAAGCTTTCTTT. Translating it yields CASSLGVNTEAFF.

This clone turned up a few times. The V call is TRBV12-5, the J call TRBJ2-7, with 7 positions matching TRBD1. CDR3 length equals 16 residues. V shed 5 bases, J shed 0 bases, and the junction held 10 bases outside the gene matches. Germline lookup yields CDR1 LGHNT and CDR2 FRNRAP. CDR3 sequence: CASGTTGTAFSYEQYF. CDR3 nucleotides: TGTGCTAGTGGTACTACCGGGACAGCATTCTCCTACGAGCAGTACTTC.

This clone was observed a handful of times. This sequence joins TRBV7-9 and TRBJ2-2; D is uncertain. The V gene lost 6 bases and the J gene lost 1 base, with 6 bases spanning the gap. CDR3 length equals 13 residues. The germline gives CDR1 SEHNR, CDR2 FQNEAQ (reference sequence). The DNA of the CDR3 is TGTGCCAGCAGACCTAGGAACACCGGGGAGCTGTTTTTT. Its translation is CASRPRNTGELFF.

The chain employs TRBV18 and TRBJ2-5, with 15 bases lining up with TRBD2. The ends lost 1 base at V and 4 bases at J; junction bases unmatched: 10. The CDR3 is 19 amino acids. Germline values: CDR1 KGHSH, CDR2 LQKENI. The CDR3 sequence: CASSPRTSGGASYRETQYF. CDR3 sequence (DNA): TGTGCCAGCTCACCACGGACTAGCGGGGGGGCCTCCTATAGAGAGACCCAGTACTTC.

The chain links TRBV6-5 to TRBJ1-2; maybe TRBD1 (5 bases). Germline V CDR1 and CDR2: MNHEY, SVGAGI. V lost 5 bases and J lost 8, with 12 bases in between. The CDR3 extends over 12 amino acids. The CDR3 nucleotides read TGTGCCAGCAGTCCCGGGGAGGGGGGCTACACCTTC. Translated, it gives CASSPGEGGYTF.

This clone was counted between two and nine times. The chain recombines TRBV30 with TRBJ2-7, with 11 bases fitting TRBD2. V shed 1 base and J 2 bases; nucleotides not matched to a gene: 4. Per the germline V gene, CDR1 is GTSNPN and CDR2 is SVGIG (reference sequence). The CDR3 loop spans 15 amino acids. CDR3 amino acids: CAWSDGTSGAYEQYF. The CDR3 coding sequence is TGTGCCTGGAGTGACGGGACTAGCGGAGCCTACGAGCAGTACTTC.

CDR3 residues: CASSSTRGSYNEQFF. CDR3 DNA sequence: TGTGCCAGCAGCTCTACTAGAGGCTCCTACAATGAGCAGTTCTTC. The chain combines TRBV7-9 with TRBJ2-1; D perhaps matches TRBD2 (5 bases). Trimming shortened V by 4 bases and J by 0 bases, and 10 bases separated the two germline ends. Per the germline V gene, CDR1 is SEHNR and CDR2 is FQNEAQ (reference sequence). The CDR3 has 15 residues.

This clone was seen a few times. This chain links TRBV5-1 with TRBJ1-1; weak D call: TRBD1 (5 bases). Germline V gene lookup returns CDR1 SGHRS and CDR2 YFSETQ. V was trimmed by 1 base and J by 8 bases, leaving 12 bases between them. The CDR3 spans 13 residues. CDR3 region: CASSLPGGGEAFF. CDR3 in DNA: TGCGCCAGCAGCTTGCCCGGGGGTGGAGAAGCTTTCTTT.

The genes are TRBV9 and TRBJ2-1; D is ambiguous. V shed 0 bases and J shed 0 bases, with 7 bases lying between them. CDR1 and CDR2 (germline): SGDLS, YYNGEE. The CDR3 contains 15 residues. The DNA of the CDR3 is TGTGCCAGCAGCGTAGCGAGTAGCTCCTACAATGAGCAGTTCTTC. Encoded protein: CASSVASSSYNEQFF.

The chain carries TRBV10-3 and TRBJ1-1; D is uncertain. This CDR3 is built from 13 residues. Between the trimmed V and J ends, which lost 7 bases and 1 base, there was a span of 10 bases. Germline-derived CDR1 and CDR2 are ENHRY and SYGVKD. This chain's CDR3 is CAITNTGNTEAFF. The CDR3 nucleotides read TGTGCCATCACGAACACGGGGAACACTGAAGCTTTCTTT.

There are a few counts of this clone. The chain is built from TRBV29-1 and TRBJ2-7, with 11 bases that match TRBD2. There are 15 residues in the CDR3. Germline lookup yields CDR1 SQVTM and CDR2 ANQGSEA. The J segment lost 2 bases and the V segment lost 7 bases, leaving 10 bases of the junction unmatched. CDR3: CSGRTGTSGAYEQYF. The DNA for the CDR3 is TGCAGCGGAAGAACTGGGACTAGCGGAGCCTACGAGCAGTACTTC.

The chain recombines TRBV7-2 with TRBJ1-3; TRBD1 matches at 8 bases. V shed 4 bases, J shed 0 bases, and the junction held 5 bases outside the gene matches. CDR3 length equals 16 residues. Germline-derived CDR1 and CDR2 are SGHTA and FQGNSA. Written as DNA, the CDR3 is TGTGCCAGCAGCTCGCAGGGGGCCTTCTCTGGAAACACCATATATTTT. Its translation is CASSSQGAFSGNTIYF. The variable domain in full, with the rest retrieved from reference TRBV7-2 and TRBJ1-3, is GAGVSQSPSNKVTEKGKDVELRCDPISGHTALYWYRQSLGQGLEFLIYFQGNSAPDKSGLPSDRFSAERTGGSVSTLTIQRTQQEDSAVYLCASSSQGAFSGNTIYFGEGSWLTVV.

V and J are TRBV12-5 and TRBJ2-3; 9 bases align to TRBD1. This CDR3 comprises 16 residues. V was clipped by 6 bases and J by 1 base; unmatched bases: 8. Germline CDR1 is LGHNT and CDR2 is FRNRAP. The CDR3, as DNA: TGTGCTAGTGGAATCGGACAGGGGAAAGGCACAGATACGCAGTATTTT. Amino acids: CASGIGQGKGTDTQYF. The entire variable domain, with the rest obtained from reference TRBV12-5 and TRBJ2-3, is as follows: DARVTQTPRHKVTEMGQEVTMRCQPILGHNTVFWYRQTMMQGLELLAYFRNRAPLDDSGMPKDRFSAEMPDATLATLKIQPSEPRDSAVYFCASGIGQGKGTDTQYFGPGTRLTVL.

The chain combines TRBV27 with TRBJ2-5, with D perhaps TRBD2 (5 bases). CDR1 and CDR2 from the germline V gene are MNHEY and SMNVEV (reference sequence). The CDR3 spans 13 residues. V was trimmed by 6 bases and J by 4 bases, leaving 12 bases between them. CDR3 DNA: TGTGCCAGCAGGCCGGGGTTCGTAGAGACCCAGTACTTC. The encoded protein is CASRPGFVETQYF.

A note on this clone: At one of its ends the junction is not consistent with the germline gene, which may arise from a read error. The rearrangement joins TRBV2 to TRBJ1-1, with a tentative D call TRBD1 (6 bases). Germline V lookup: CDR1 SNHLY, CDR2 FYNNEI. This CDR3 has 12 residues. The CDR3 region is CASVTGNPEAFF. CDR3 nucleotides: TGTGCCAGTGTCACAGGGAACCCTGAAGCTTTCTTT.

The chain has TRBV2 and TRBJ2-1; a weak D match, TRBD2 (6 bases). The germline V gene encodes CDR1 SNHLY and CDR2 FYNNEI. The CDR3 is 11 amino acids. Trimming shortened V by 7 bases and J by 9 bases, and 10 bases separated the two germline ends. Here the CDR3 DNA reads TGTGCCAGCACCACCGGGGGTGAGCAGTTCTTC. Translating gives CASTTGGEQFF.

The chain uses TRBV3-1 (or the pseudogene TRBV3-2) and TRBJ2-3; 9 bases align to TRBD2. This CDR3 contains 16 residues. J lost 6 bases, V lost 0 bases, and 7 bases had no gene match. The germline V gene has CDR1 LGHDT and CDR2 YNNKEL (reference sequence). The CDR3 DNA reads TGTGCCAGCAGCCAAGATCAGGCGGGGGGGCGGGATACGCAGTATTTT. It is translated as CASSQDQAGGRDTQYF.

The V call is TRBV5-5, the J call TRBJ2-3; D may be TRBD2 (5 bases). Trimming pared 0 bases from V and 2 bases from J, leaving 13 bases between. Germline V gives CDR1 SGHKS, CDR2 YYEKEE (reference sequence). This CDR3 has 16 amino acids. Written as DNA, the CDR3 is TGTGCCAGCAGCTTGGGAGGATCGGGGTTCACAGATACGCAGTATTTT. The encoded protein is CASSLGGSGFTDTQYF.

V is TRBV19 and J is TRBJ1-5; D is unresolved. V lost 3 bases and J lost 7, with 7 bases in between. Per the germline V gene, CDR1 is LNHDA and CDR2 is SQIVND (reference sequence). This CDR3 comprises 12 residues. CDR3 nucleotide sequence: TGTGCCAGTAGTATCTGGGAGCAGCCCCAGCATTTT. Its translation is CASSIWEQPQHF.

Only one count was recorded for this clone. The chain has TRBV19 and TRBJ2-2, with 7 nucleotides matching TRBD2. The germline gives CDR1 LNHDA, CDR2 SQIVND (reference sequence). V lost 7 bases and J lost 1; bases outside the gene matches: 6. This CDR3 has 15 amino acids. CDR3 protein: CASKFGGRNTGELFF. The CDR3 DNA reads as TGTGCCAGTAAATTTGGCGGGAGGAACACCGGGGAGCTGTTTTTT.

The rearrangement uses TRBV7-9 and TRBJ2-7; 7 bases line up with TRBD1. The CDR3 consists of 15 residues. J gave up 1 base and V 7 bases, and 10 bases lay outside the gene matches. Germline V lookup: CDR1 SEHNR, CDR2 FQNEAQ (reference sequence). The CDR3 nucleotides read TGTGCCAGCACCTTTGACAGGGCGTCTTCCTACGAGCAGTACTTC. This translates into CASTFDRASSYEQYF.

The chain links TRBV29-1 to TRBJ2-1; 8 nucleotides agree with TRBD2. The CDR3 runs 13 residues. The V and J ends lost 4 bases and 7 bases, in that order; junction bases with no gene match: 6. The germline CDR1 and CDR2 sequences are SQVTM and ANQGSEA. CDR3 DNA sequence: TGCAGCGTTGTAGTGGTAGCGGGAAATGAGCAGTTCTTC. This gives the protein CSVVVVAGNEQFF.

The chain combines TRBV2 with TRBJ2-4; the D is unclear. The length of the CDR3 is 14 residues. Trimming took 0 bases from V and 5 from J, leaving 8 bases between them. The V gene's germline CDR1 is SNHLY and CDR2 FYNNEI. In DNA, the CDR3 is TGTGCCAGCAGTGAAGCCCGAGGTGAAAACATTCAGTACTTC. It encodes CASSEARGENIQYF.

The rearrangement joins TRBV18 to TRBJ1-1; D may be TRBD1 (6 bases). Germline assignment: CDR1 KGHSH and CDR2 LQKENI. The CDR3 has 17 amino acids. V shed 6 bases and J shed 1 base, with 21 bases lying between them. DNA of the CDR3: TGTGCCAGCTCGAAGGAACAGGGCTTGGTGGGGAACACTGAAGCTTTCTTT. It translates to CASSKEQGLVGNTEAFF.

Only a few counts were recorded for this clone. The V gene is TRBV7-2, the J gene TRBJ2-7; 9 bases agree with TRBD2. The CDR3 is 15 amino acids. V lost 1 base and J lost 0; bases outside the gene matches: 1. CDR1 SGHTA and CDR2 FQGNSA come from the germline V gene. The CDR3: CASSLEREDSYEQYF. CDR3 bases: TGTGCCAGCAGCTTAGAGCGGGAGGACTCCTACGAGCAGTACTTC.

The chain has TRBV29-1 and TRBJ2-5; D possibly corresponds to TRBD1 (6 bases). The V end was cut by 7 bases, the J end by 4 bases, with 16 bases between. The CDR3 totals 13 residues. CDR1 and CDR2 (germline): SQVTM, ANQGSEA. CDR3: CSAEDSLLETQYF. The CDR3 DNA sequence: TGCAGCGCAGAGGACAGCTTATTAGAGACCCAGTACTTC.